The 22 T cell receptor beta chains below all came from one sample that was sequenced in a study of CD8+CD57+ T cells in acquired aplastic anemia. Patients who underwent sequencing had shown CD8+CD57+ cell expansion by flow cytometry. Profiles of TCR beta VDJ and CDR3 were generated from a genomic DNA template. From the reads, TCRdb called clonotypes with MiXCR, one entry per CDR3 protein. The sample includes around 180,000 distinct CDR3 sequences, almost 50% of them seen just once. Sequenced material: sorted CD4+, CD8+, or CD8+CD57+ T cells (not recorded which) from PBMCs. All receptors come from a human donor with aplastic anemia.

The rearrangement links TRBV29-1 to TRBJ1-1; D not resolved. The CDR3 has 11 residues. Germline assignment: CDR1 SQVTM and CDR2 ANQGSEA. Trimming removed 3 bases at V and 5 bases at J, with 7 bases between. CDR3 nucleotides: TGCAGCGTTGAGGGTGTGACTGAAGCTTTCTTT. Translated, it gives CSVEGVTEAFF.

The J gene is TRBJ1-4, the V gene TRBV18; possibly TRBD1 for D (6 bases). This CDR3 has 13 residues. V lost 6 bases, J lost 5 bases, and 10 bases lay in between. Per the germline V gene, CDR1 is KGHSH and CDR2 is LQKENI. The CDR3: CASSQGFNEKLFF. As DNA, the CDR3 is TGTGCCAGCTCTCAGGGGTTCAATGAAAAACTGTTTTTT.

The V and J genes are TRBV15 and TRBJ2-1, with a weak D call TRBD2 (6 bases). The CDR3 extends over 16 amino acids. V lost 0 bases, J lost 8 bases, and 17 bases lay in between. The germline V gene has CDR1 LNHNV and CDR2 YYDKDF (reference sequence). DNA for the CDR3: TGTGCCACCAGCAGAGAAGCAGCGGGCGCCTTCGATGAGCAGTTCTTC. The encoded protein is CATSREAAGAFDEQFF.

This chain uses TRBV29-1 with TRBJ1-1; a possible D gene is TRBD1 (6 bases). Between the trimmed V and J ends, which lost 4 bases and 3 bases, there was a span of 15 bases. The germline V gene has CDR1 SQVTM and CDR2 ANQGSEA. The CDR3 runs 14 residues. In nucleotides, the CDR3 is TGCAGCGTTGTTCTGGGGGCGGTGGACACTGAAGCTTTCTTT. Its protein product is CSVVLGAVDTEAFF.

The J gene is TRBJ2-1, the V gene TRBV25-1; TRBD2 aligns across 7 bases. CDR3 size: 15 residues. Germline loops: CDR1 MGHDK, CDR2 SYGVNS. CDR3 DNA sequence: TGTGCTAGGGAGGGGTTCGCGCTAGGGGACAATGAGCAGTTCTTC. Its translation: CAREGFALGDNEQFF.

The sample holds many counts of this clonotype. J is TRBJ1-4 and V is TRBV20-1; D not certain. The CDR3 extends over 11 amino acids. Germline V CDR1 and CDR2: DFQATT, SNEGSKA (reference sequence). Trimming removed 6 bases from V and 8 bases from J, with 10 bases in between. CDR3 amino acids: CSARAQEKLFF. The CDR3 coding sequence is TGCAGTGCCCGGGCCCAGGAAAAACTGTTTTTT.

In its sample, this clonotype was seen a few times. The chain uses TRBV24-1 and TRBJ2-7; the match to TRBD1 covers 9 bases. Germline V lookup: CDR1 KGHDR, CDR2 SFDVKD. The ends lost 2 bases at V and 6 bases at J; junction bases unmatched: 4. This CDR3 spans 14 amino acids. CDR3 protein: CATSDSGQGGEQYF. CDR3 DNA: TGTGCCACCAGTGATTCGGGACAGGGCGGCGAGCAGTACTTC.

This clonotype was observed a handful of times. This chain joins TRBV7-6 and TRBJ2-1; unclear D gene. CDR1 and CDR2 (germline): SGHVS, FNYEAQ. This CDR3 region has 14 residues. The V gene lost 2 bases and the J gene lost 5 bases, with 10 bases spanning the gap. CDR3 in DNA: TGTGCCAGCAGCTTATTAGGTACCCACAATGAGCAGTTCTTC. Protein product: CASSLLGTHNEQFF.

The chain's CDR3 is CASSLAAAYEQYF. The CDR3 nucleotides are TGTGCCAGCAGCTTAGCGGCAGCCTACGAGCAGTACTTC. J is TRBJ2-7 and V is TRBV7-2; D is uncertain. Looked up from germline, CDR1 is SGHTA and CDR2 is FQGNSA. With 0 bases removed from V and 2 bases from J, the gap between germline ends came to 5 bases. This CDR3 region has 13 residues. The variable domain in full, with the rest retrieved from reference TRBV7-2 and TRBJ2-7, is GAGVSQSPSNKVTEKGKDVELRCDPISGHTALYWYRQSLGQGLEFLIYFQGNSAPDKSGLPSDRFSAERTGGSVSTLTIQRTQQEDSAVYLCASSLAAAYEQYFGPGTRLTVT.

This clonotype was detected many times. The CDR3 sequence is CATSREGLAGGRNIQYF. The CDR3 nucleotides are TGTGCCACCAGCAGAGAGGGACTAGCGGGGGGTCGGAACATTCAGTACTTC. The chain recombines TRBV15 with TRBJ2-4; TRBD2 matches at 15 bases. Germline V gene sequence: CDR1 LNHNV, CDR2 YYDKDF (reference sequence). This CDR3 has 17 amino acids. Trimming took 0 bases from V and 7 from J; bases not matched to a gene: 4.

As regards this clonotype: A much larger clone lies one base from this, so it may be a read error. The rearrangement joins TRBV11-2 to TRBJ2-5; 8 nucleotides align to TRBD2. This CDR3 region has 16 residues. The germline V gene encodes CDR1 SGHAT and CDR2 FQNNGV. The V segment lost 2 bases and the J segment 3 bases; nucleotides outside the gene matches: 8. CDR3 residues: CASSLYPTGGEETQYF. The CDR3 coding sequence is TGTGCCAGCAGCTTATATCCAACGGGGGGGGAAGAGACCCAGTACTTC.

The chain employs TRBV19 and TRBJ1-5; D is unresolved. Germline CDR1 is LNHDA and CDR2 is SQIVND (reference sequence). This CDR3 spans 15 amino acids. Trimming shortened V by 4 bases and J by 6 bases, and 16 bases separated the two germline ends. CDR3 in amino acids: CASSTPLTVRQPQHF. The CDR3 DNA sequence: TGTGCCAGTAGTACCCCCCTCACGGTACGTCAGCCCCAGCATTTT.

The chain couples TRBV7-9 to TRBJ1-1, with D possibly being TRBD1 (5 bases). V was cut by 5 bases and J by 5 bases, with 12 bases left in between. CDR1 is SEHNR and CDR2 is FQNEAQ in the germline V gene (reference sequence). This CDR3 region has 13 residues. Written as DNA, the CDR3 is TGTGCCAGCAGCCGGGGGGTTGGTACTGAAGCTTTCTTT. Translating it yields CASSRGVGTEAFF.

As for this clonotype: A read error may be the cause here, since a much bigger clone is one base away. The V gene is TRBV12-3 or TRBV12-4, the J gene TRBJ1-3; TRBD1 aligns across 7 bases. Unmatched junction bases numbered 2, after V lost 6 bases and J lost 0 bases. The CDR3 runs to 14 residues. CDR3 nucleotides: TGTGCCAGCAGGGCAGGGGGCTCTGGAAACACCATATATTTT. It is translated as CASRAGGSGNTIYF.

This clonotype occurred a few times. The CDR3 DNA follows: TGTGCCATCAGTTTGGACAGACCTGATGGCTACACCTTC. It translates to CAISLDRPDGYTF. The J gene is TRBJ1-2, the V gene TRBV10-3, with a tentative D call TRBD1 (6 bases). The CDR3 runs 13 residues. CDR1 and CDR2 (germline): ENHRY, SYGVKD. V gave up 5 bases and J gave up 6 bases, with 13 bases separating them.

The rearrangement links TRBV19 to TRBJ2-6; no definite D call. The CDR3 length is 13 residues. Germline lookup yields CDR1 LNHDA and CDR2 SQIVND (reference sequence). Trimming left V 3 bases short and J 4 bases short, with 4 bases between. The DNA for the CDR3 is TGTGCCAGTAGTATTCTCGGGGCCAACGTCCTGACTTTC. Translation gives CASSILGANVLTF.

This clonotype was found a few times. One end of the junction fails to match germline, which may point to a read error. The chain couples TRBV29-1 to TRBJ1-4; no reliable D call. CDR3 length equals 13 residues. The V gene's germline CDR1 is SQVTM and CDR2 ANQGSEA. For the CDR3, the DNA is TGCAGCGCTGAAGACCGGACGAGTGAAAAACTGTTTTTT. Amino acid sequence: CSAEDRTSEKLFF.

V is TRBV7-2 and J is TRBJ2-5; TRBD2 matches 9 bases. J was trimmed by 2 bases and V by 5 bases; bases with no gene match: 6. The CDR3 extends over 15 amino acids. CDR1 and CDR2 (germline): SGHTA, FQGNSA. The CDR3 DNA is TGTGCCAGCAGCCGGAGCGGGGGGCTACAAGAGACCCAGTACTTC. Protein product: CASSRSGGLQETQYF.

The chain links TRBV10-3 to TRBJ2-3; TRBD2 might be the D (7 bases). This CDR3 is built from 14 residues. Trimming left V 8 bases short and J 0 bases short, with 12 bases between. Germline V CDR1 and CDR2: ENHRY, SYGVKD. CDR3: CAIGGGASTDTQYF. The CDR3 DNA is TGTGCCATCGGGGGGGGGGCTAGCACAGATACGCAGTATTTT.

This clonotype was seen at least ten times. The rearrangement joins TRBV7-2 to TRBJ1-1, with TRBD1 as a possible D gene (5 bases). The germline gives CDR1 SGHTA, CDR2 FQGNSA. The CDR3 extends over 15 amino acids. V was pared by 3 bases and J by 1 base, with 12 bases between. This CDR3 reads CASSFGGTGNTEAFF. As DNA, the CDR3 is TGTGCCAGCAGCTTCGGCGGTACAGGGAACACTGAAGCTTTCTTT.

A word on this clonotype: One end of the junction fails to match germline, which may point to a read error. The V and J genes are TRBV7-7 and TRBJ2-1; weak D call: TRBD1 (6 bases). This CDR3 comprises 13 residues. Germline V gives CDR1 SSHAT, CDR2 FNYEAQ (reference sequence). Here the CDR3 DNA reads TGTGCTAGCAGCTTCGCAAGGGGGAATGAGCAGTTCTTC. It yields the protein CASSFARGNEQFF.

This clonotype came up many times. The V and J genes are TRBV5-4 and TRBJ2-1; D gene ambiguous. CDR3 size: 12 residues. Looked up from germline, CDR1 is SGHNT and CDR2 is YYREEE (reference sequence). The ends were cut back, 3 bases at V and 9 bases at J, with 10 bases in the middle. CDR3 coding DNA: TGTGCCAGCAGCTGGGTCGTCGGTGAGCAGTTCTTC. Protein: CASSWVVGEQFF.